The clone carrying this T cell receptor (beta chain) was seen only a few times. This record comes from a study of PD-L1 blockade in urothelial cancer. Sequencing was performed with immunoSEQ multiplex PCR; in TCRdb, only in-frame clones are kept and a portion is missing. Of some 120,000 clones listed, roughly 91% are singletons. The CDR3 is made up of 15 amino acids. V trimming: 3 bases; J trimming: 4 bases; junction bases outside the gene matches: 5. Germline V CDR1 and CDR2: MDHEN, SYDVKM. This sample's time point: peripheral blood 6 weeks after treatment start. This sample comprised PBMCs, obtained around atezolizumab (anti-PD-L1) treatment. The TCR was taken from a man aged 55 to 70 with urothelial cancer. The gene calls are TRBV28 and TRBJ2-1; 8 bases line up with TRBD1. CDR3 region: CASSLGGTGYNEQFF. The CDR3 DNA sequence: TGTGCCAGCAGTTTGGGCGGGACAGGATACAATGAGCAGTTCTTC.